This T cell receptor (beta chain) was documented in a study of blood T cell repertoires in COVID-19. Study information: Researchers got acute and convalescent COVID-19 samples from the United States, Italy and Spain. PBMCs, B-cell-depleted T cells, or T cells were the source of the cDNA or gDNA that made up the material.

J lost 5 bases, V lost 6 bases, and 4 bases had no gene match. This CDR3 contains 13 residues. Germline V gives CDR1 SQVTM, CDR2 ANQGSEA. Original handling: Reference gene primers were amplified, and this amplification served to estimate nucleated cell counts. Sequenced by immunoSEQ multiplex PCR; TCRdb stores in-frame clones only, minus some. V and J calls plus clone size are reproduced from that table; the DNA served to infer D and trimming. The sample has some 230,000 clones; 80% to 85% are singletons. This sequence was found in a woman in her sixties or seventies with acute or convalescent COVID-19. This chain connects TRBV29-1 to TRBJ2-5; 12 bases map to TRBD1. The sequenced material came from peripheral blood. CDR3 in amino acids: CSVGTGGVETQYF. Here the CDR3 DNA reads TGCAGCGTAGGGACAGGGGGCGTGGAGACCCAGTACTTC.